Below, one T cell receptor (beta chain) is given with its context. This sample was included in a study of blood T cell repertoires in COVID-19. Overall study context: The United States, Italy and Spain provided the acute and convalescent COVID-19 samples. PBMCs, B-cell-depleted T cells, or T cells were the source of the cDNA or gDNA that made up the material.

This CDR3 is 15 amino acids long. Trimming cost V 0 bases and J 4 bases; bases outside gene matches: 3. Germline CDR1 and CDR2: ENHRY and SYGVKD. In the authors' methods: Cell counts per sample came from amplifying reference gene primers. Profiling relied on immunoSEQ multiplex PCR, and the TCRdb table lists in-frame clones only, not all of them. For V, J and clone size, that table is used; D and trimming come from the DNA. The sample yields around 210,000 clones, roughly nine tenths seen once. The TCR comes from a woman in her 70s with acute or convalescent COVID-19. The rearrangement links TRBV10-3 to TRBJ1-5; 7 bases agree with TRBD1. The sequencing input was peripheral blood. CDR3 sequence: CAISESRTGNQPQHF. The CDR3, as DNA: TGTGCCATCAGTGAGTCGAGGACAGGTAATCAGCCCCAGCATTTT.